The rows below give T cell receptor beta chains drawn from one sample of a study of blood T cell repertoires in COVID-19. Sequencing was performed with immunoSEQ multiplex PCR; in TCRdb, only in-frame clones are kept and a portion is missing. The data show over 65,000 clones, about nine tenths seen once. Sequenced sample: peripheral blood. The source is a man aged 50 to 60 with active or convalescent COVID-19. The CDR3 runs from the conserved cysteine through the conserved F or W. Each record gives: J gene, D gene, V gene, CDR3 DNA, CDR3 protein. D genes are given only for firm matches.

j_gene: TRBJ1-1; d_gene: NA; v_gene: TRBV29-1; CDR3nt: TGCAGCGTTGAAGAGTGGAGGACCTCGAACACTGAAGCTTTCTTT; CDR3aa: CSVEEWRTSNTEAFF
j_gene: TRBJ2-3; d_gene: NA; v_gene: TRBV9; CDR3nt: TGTGCCAGCAGCGTATTTAAGACATCAGATACGCAGTATTTT; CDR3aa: CASSVFKTSDTQYF
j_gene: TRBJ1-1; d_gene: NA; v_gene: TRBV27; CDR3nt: TGTGCCAGCAGTTCCGACTTGGGGCAGGACACTGAAGCTTTCTTT; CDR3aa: CASSSDLGQDTEAFF
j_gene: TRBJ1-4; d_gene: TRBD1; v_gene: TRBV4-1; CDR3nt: TGCGCCAGCAGCCAAGATCCCCACGCAGGGGGCGAGGCTGAAAAACTGTTTTTT; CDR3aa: CASSQDPHAGGEAEKLFF
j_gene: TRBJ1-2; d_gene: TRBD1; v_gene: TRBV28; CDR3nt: TGTGCCAGCAGTGGACTCACAGGGGAATATGGCTACACCTTC; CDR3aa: CASSGLTGEYGYTF
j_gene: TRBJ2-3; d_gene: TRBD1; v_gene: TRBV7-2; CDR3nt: TGTGCCAGCAGCTTACGTACAGGGGGCACAGATACGCAGTATTTT; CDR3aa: CASSLRTGGTDTQYF
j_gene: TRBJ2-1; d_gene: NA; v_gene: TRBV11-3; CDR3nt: TGTGCCAGCAGCCCCGACAGGAACTCCTACAATGAGCAGTTCTTC; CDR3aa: CASSPDRNSYNEQFF
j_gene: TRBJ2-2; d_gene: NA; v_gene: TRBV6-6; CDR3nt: TGTGCCATCTCCTTTTCCGGGGAGCTGTTTTTT; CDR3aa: CAISFSGELFF
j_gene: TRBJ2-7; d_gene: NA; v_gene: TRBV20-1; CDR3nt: TGCAGTGCTAGTTTGTCTAGCGACTACGAGCAGTACTTC; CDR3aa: CSASLSSDYEQYF
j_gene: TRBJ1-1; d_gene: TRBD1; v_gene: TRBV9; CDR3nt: TGTGCCAGCAGCCCAACAGGGGGCGCGTTTTCTATCCCTGAAGCTTTCTTT; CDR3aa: CASSPTGGAFSIPEAFF
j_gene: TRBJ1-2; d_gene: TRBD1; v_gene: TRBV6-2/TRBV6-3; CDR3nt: TGTGCCAGCAGTTACATCGGACAGGGGTCGGACTACACCTTC; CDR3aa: CASSYIGQGSDYTF
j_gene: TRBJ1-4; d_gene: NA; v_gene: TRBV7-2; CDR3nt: TGTGCCAGCACTGCTCGGGGGGGGGCTAATGAAAAACTGTTTTTT; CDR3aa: CASTARGGANEKLFF
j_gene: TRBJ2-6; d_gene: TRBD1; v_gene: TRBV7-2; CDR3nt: TGTGCCAGCAGCTTAGCCGGGACAGGGGGACTTGGGGCCAACGTCCTGACTTTC; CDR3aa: CASSLAGTGGLGANVLTF
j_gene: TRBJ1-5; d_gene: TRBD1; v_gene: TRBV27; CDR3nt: TGTGCCAGCAGTTTGACAGGGCGGAATCAGCCCCAGCATTTT; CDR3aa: CASSLTGRNQPQHF
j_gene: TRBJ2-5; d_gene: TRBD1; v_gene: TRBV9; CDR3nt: TGTGCCAGCAGCAAAGCCGGGACAGCCCAAACCCAGTACTTC; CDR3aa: CASSKAGTAQTQYF
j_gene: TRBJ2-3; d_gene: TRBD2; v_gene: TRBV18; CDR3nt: TGTGCCAGCTCACCAGGACTAGCGGGAGGTTCAGATACGCAGTATTTT; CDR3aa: CASSPGLAGGSDTQYF
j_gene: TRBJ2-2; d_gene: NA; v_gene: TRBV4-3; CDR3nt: TGCGCCAGCAGCCAAGACTTTGTGGGGGGGCCGGACACCGGGGAGCTGTTTTTT; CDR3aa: CASSQDFVGGPDTGELFF
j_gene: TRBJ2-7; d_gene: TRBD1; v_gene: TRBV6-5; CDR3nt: TGTGCCAGCAGTTACCGGGACAGGGGGTACGAGCAGTACTTC; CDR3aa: CASSYRDRGYEQYF
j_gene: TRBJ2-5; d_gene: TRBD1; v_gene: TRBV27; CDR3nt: TGTGCCAGCAGTTTATTTCTAAGTACAGGGGGCGCACAGACCCAGTACTTC; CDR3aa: CASSLFLSTGGAQTQYF
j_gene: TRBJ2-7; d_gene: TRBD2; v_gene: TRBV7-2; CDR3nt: TGTGCCAGCAGCTACCGGCCGGGAGGCTCCTACGAGCAGTACTTC; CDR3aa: CASSYRPGGSYEQYF
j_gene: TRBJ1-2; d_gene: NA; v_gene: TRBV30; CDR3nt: TGTGCCTGGAGTGGAGACAGCTACTTGGGCTATGGCTACACCTTC; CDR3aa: CAWSGDSYLGYGYTF
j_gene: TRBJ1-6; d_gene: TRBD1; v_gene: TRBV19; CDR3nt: TGTGCCAGTAGGGACAGGGAATCCTATAATTCACCCCTCCACTTT; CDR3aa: CASRDRESYNSPLHF
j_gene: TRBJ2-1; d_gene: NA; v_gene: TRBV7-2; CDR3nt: TGTGCCAGCAGCCTGCTAGGAGGAACCTACAATGAGCAGTTCTTC; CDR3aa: CASSLLGGTYNEQFF
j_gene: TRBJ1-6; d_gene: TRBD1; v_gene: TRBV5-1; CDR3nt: TGCGCCAGCAGTTTGGGGACAGGGGGTAATTCACCCCTCCACTTT; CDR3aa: CASSLGTGGNSPLHF
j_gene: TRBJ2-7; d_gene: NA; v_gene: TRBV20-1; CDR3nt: TGCAGTGCCAGTTCCGGGACACCAGGCTACGAGCAGTACTTC; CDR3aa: CSASSGTPGYEQYF
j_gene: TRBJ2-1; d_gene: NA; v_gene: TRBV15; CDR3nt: TGTGCCACCAGCAACCCGGACAGTTATTTCTCCTACAATGAGCAGTTCTTC; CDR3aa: CATSNPDSYFSYNEQFF